These T cell receptor beta chains were read from a single sample in a study of cytomegalovirus exposure and HLA in healthy donors. Sequencing was performed with immunoSEQ multiplex PCR; in TCRdb, only in-frame clones are kept and a portion is missing. The sample includes fewer than 200,000 clones, over 60% of them seen just once. Sample: PBMCs. These receptors were taken from a man in his forties in good health and CMV-seropositive. Each CDR3 is given with its conserved first and last residue. Fields, in order: V gene, J gene, clone size, D gene, CDR3 DNA, CDR3 protein. D genes are given only for firm matches. The listing skips clone size in some rows; elsewhere it reads once, few, many or a size class.

V: TRBV27; J: TRBJ2-1; size: -; D: TRBD2; DNA: TGTGCCAGCAACGGGAGGGTTGGGGGCGATGAGCAGTTCTTC; CDR3: CASNGRVGGDEQFF
V: TRBV28; J: TRBJ1-2; size: few; D: TRBD1; DNA: TGTGCCAGCAGTCCCCGGGACAGAATCTATGGCTACACCTTC; CDR3: CASSPRDRIYGYTF
V: TRBV27; J: TRBJ2-5; size: once; D: -; DNA: TGTGCCAGCAGTTTTCCCCTCGGTAGGACTCCCCAAAGAGGGACCCAGTACTTC; CDR3: CASSFPLGRTPQRGTQYF
V: TRBV28; J: TRBJ1-6; size: -; D: TRBD1; DNA: TGTGCCAGCATTGGACAGGGTAATACACCCCTCCACTTT; CDR3: CASIGQGNTPLHF
V: TRBV28; J: TRBJ2-7; size: -; D: TRBD2; DNA: TGTGCCAGCAGTCCCATGACGACTAGCGGGAGGGAATACGAGCAGTACTTC; CDR3: CASSPMTTSGREYEQYF
V: TRBV5-1; J: TRBJ1-1; size: few; D: TRBD1; DNA: TGCGCCAGCGGACCCCTTGTAGGGGGCGCGTTGACCACTGAAGCTTTCTTT; CDR3: CASGPLVGGALTTEAFF
V: TRBV10-3; J: TRBJ2-3; size: -; D: -; DNA: TGTGCCATCAGAGCCACAGATACGCAGTATTTT; CDR3: CAIRATDTQYF
V: TRBV5-1; J: TRBJ2-5; size: -; D: TRBD1; DNA: TGCGCCAGCAGCTTAGGGGACAGGGGCCAAGAGACCCAGTACTTC; CDR3: CASSLGDRGQETQYF
V: TRBV11-3; J: TRBJ2-1; size: -; D: -; DNA: TGTGCCAGCAGCCTCACCTCGACACAAGCAGTGTTCTTC; CDR3: CASSLTSTQAVFF
V: TRBV10-2; J: TRBJ1-4; size: -; D: -; DNA: TGCGCCAGCAGTGAGGGCGGCGGGGGAAAACTGTTTTTT; CDR3: CASSEGGGGKLFF
V: TRBV7-3; J: TRBJ2-2; size: -; D: -; DNA: TGTGCCAGCAGCCGGACAGCAACCGGGGAGCTGTTTTTT; CDR3: CASSRTATGELFF
V: TRBV29-1; J: TRBJ2-5; size: few; D: TRBD1; DNA: TGCAGCGTTTGGGGACAGGGTGAGACCCAGTACTTC; CDR3: CSVWGQGETQYF
V: TRBV10-2; J: TRBJ1-2; size: -; D: -; DNA: TGCGCCAGCAGTGAGTCGGTGGCCAGGGGCTATGGCTACACCTTC; CDR3: CASSESVARGYGYTF
V: TRBV5-1; J: TRBJ2-7; size: -; D: TRBD2; DNA: TGCGCCAGCAGCCCGGGGGGGAGCTACGAGCAGTACTTC; CDR3: CASSPGGSYEQYF
V: TRBV7-9; J: TRBJ1-2; size: -; D: TRBD1; DNA: TGTGCCAGCAGCTTAGCGCCGACAGGGAACTATGGCTACACCTTC; CDR3: CASSLAPTGNYGYTF
V: TRBV7-7; J: TRBJ2-1; size: -; D: -; DNA: TGTGCTAGCAGCTTAGGGGCGGGGGCGGGGCATGAGCAGTTCTTC; CDR3: CASSLGAGAGHEQFF
V: TRBV2; J: TRBJ1-5; size: -; D: -; DNA: TGTGCCAGCAGTGAGGACAGCCATCAGCCCCAGCATTTT; CDR3: CASSEDSHQPQHF
V: TRBV9; J: TRBJ2-2; size: -; D: TRBD1; DNA: TGTGCCAGCAGCGTAGTAGGGACAGGGTTTTCCGGGGAGCTGTTTTTT; CDR3: CASSVVGTGFSGELFF
V: TRBV19; J: TRBJ2-7; size: -; D: -; DNA: TGTGCCAGTAGTCCTTCGGGCTCCTACGAGCAGTACTTC; CDR3: CASSPSGSYEQYF
V: TRBV11-2; J: TRBJ2-4; size: -; D: -; DNA: TGTGCCAGCAGCTTAGATGAAGCGGACATTCAGTACTTC; CDR3: CASSLDEADIQYF
V: TRBV28; J: TRBJ1-6; size: -; D: -; DNA: TGTGCCAGCGGAGCGTCCTATAATTCACCCCTCCACTTT; CDR3: CASGASYNSPLHF
V: TRBV6-1; J: TRBJ1-5; size: few; D: -; DNA: TGTGCCAGCAGTGAACAGAGCAATCAGCCCCAGCATTTT; CDR3: CASSEQSNQPQHF
V: TRBV4-1; J: TRBJ2-7; size: -; D: TRBD2; DNA: TGCGCCAGCAGCCTCTCCTCTGTTGCGGGAGGTAACTCCTACGAGCAGTACTTC; CDR3: CASSLSSVAGGNSYEQYF
V: TRBV19; J: TRBJ2-1; size: -; D: TRBD2; DNA: TGTGCCAGTAGTGTCCGGGGGGCTAGCGGGAGTTTAGGTGAGCAGTTCTTC; CDR3: CASSVRGASGSLGEQFF
V: TRBV5-1; J: TRBJ2-1; size: -; D: TRBD2; DNA: TGCGCCAGCAGCGCGACCGGAAGCGGGAGAGGGAATGAGCAGTTCTTC; CDR3: CASSATGSGRGNEQFF
V: TRBV29-1; J: TRBJ2-3; size: -; D: TRBD2; DNA: TGCAGCGCCGACGGGACTAGCGGGAGAACAGATACGCAGTATTTT; CDR3: CSADGTSGRTDTQYF
V: TRBV28; J: TRBJ1-5; size: -; D: -; DNA: TGTGCCAGCAGGCTCCACAGGGTCCCCCAGCCCCAGCATTTT; CDR3: CASRLHRVPQPQHF
V: TRBV19; J: TRBJ1-1; size: few; D: -; DNA: TGTGCCAGTAGTTCCCCGCCGAGTGCCAACTTGAACACTGAAGCTTTCTTT; CDR3: CASSSPPSANLNTEAFF
V: TRBV10-3; J: TRBJ2-7; size: -; D: TRBD2; DNA: TGTGCCATCAGTGCTAGCGGGAGGGTTTACGAGCAGTACTTC; CDR3: CAISASGRVYEQYF
V: TRBV5-1; J: TRBJ2-7; size: -; D: -; DNA: TGCGCCAGCAGCTTGGGCAGGGTAGACAACGAGCAGTACTTC; CDR3: CASSLGRVDNEQYF
V: TRBV18; J: TRBJ1-2; size: -; D: TRBD1; DNA: TGTGCCAGCTCACCACCGTGGACAGGGAATGGCTACACCTTC; CDR3: CASSPPWTGNGYTF
V: TRBV10-3; J: TRBJ2-2; size: -; D: -; DNA: TGTGCCATCAGTGAGTCGAAGGCTAGCTATTCCGGGGAGCTGTTTTTT; CDR3: CAISESKASYSGELFF
V: TRBV28; J: TRBJ1-1; size: -; D: -; DNA: TGTGCCAGCAGTTTAAACCGGGGACTAGAAGCTTTCTTT; CDR3: CASSLNRGLEAFF
V: TRBV5-5; J: TRBJ1-3; size: -; D: TRBD1; DNA: TGTGCCAGCAGCCCCAGGACAGGCCAGGCGAACACCATATATTTT; CDR3: CASSPRTGQANTIYF
V: TRBV7-9; J: TRBJ2-3; size: -; D: -; DNA: TGTGCCAGCAGCAAAGACTACCTCACAGATACGCAGTATTTT; CDR3: CASSKDYLTDTQYF
V: TRBV6-5; J: TRBJ2-7; size: -; D: -; DNA: TGTGCCAGCAGTTACGTGGGGGGCGAGCAGTACTTC; CDR3: CASSYVGGEQYF
V: TRBV5-1; J: TRBJ2-2; size: -; D: TRBD1; DNA: TGCGCCAGCAGCCATGGGACAGGGGGCATCACCGGGGAGCTGTTTTTT; CDR3: CASSHGTGGITGELFF
V: TRBV7-9; J: TRBJ1-1; size: -; D: -; DNA: TGTGCCAGCAGCTCTACAGGGTCCACTGAAGCTTTCTTT; CDR3: CASSSTGSTEAFF
V: TRBV25-1; J: TRBJ2-7; size: -; D: TRBD2; DNA: TGTGCCAGCAGTGTAACCGGGACTAGCAGATACGAGCAGTACTTC; CDR3: CASSVTGTSRYEQYF
V: TRBV27; J: TRBJ1-6; size: -; D: -; DNA: TGTGCCAGCTCCCTCTCGGGGGTTAATTCACCCCTCCACTTT; CDR3: CASSLSGVNSPLHF
V: TRBV11-3; J: TRBJ2-1; size: -; D: -; DNA: TGTGCCAGCAGCTTAAGGGGGTCGGGATTGAACAATGAGCAGTTCTTC; CDR3: CASSLRGSGLNNEQFF